The sequence of this TCR beta chain was determined in a study of metastatic and nonmetastatic thyroid tumors. Whole-study context: Across blood and tumor or nodule tissue, repertoires from malignant and benign thyroid patients were compared with one another.

In its sample, this clone was seen many times. Authors' analysis steps: Clinicopathological groups differed in CDR3, with these differences serving to build a distant-metastasis classifier for papillary thyroid cancer. TCRdb re-called clones via MiXCR from the PCR reads. The V and J calls come from TCRdb's annotation, not from the publication. The sample consists of 43,000 or so clones, approximately 26% of them appearing once. Each patient went into thyroid surgery without having received any treatment. This CDR3 region has 13 residues. The germline V gene encodes CDR1 SEHNR and CDR2 FQNEAQ (reference sequence).

The clonotype originates from a male donor with papillary thyroid cancer or a benign thyroid nodule (not recorded which). Some clones in this sample may be carry-over from other donors' samples. Sequencing was done on a sample of blood. The chain uses TRBV7-9 and TRBJ1-4; maybe TRBD1 (5 bases). CDR3 sequence (DNA): TGTGCGGAATGGGACCGCACCTTAGAAAAACTGTTTTTT. It yields the protein CAEWDRTLEKLFF.